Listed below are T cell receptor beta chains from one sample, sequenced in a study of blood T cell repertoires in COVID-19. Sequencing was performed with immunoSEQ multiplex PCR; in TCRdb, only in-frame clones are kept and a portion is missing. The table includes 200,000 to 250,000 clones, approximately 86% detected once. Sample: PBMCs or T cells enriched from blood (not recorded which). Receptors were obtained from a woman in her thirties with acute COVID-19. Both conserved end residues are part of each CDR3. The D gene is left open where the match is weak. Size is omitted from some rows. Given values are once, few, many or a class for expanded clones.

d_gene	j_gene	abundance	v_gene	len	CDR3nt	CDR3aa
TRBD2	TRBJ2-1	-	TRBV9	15	TGTGCCAGCAGCCTGGGACTAGCGGGGTACAATGAGCAGTTCTTC	CASSLGLAGYNEQFF
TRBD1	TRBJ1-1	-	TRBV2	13	TGTGCCAGCAGGCGGACAGGGCCCGCTGAAGCTTTCTTT	CASRRTGPAEAFF
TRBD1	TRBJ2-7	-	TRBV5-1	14	TGCGCCAGCAGCTTGGGGGACAGGAACAACGAGCAGTACTTC	CASSLGDRNNEQYF
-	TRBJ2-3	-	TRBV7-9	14	TGTGCCAGCAGCTTCGTCGGGGGCACAGATACGCAGTATTTT	CASSFVGGTDTQYF
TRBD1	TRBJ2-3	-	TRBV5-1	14	TGCGCCAGCGGACAGACAGGGGGAGACAGCACGCAGTATTTT	CASGQTGGDSTQYF
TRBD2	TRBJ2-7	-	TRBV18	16	TGTGCCAGCTCACCACCCGCTAGCGGGAGCAAGGACGAGCAGTACTTC	CASSPPASGSKDEQYF
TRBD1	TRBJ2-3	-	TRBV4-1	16	TGCGCCAGCAGCCAAGCAACAGGGGGTCGGACAGATACGCAGTATTTT	CASSQATGGRTDTQYF
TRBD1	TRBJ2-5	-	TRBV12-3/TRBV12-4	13	TGTGCCAGCAGTCGACAGGGTCGTGAGACCCAGTACTTC	CASSRQGRETQYF
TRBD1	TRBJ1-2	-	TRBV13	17	TGTGCCAGCAGCTTTAGGGACAGGGTCTCCACTAACAATGGCTACACCTTC	CASSFRDRVSTNNGYTF
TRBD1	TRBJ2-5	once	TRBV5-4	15	TGTGCCAGCAGCCCAGGACAGGGGAGGGGAGAGACCCAGTACTTC	CASSPGQGRGETQYF
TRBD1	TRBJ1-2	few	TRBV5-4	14	TGTGCCAGCACCCCGGGACAGGGGGATTATGGCTACACCTTC	CASTPGQGDYGYTF
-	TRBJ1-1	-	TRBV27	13	TGTGCCAGCAGACCCATGGGGCGCACTGAAGCTTTCTTT	CASRPMGRTEAFF
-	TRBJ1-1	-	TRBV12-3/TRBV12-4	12	TGTGCCAGCAGCATAGTGAACACTGAAGCTTTCTTT	CASSIVNTEAFF
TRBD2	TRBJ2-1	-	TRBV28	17	TGTGCCAGCATCTCGGGGGGGGCGGTCTTCGCCTACAATGAGCAGTTCTTC	CASISGGAVFAYNEQFF
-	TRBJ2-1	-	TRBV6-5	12	TGTGCCAGCAGTACACGATACAATGAGCAGTTCTTC	CASSTRYNEQFF
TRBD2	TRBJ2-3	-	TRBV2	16	TGTGCCAGCAGTCCTGGGACTAGAATATTGGCAGATACGCAGTATTTT	CASSPGTRILADTQYF
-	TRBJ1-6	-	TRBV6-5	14	TGTGCCAGCAGTTTAAGGACTCGGAATTCACCCCTCCACTTT	CASSLRTRNSPLHF
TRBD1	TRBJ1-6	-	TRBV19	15	TGTGCCAGTAGTTGGACAGGGCAGGAAAATTCACCCCTCCACTTT	CASSWTGQENSPLHF
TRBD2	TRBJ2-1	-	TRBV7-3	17	TGTGCCAGCAGCTTAACTTCTAGCGGGAGGGCCTTCAATGAGCAGTTCTTC	CASSLTSSGRAFNEQFF
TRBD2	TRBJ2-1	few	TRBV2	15	TGTGCCAGCAGTCCCCCGGGCGGGGGGATAAATGAGCAGTTCTTC	CASSPPGGGINEQFF
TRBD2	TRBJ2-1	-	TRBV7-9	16	TGTGCCAGCAGCCCTTCAGCGGGATTCTCCTACAATGAGCAGTTCTTC	CASSPSAGFSYNEQFF
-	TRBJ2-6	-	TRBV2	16	TGTGCCAGCACTCCCAGGGACTTTTCTGGGGCCAACGTCCTGACTTTC	CASTPRDFSGANVLTF
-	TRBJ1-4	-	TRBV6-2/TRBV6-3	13	TGTGCCAGCAGTGCCAATCCCGGGGGAAAGATGTTTTTT	CASSANPGGKMFF
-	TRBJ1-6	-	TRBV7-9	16	TGTGCCAGCAGCCTAGGGCGGGCTTCCTATAATTCACCCCTCCACTTT	CASSLGRASYNSPLHF
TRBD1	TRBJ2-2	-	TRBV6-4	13	TGTGCCACCCGGGACAGGGTAAACGGGGAGCTGTTTTTT	CATRDRVNGELFF
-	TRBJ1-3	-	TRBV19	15	TGTGCCAGTAGTATGCGACAGGCCAGAGGCAACACCATATATTTT	CASSMRQARGNTIYF
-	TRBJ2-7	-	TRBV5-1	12	TGCGCCAGCAGCTTGAGTCGGGGCGAGCAGTACTTC	CASSLSRGEQYF
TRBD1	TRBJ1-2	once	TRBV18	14	TGTGCCAGCTCACCCCCGGGACAGGTTCTTGGCTACACCTTC	CASSPPGQVLGYTF
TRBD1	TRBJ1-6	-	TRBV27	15	TGTGCCAGCAGGGAACAGGGGGCGACCAATTCACCCCTCCACTTT	CASREQGATNSPLHF
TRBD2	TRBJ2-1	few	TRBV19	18	TGTGCCAGTACCTATGGACTAGCGGGAGATTCGAGAAGGGCTGAGCAGTTCTTC	CASTYGLAGDSRRAEQFF
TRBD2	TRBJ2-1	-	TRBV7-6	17	TGTGCCAGCAGCTTAAATCGATTTCGGGAGGTCGGCAATGAGCAGTTCTTC	CASSLNRFREVGNEQFF